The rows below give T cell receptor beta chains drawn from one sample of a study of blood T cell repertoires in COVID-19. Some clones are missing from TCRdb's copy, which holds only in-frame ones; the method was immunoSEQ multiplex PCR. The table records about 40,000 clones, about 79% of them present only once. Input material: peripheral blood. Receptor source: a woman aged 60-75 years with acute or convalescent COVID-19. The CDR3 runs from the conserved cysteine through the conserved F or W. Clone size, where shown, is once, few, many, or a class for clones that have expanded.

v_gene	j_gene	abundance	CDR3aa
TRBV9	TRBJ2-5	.	CASSEEGLAKGETQYF
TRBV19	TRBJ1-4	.	CASSHLGGRQGKKLFF
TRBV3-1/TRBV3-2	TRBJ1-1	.	CASTRGGTTEAFF
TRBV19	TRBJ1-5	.	CASRGSGGVSPQHF
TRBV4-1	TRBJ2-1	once	CASSRTLAGGSFYNEQFF
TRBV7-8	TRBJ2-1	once	CASRDLTGDFEQFF
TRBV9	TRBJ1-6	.	CASSEQPRDSPLHF
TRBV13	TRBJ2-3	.	CASSARASGRLYTDTQYF
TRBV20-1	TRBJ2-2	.	CSASLRTENTGELFF
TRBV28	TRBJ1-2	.	CASSQWDRGLGYTF
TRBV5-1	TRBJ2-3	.	CASSVTGVGTDTQYF
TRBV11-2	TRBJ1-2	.	CASSSNRGNYGYTF
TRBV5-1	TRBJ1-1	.	CASSQDTVNTEAFF
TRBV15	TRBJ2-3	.	CATSRASPSTDTQYF
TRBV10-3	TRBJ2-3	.	CAISDSKGTDTQYF
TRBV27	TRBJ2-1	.	CASSLPLSFEQFF
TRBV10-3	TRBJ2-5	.	CAISESGQGIRETQYF
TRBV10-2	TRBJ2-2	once	CASTNSMGGRGELFF
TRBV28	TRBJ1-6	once	CASRAGTGNSPLHF
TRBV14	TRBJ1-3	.	CASSNRGWGNTIYF
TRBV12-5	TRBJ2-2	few	CASGLVFGTSGRTNTGELFF
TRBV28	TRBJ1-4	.	CASSFGGLNEKLFF
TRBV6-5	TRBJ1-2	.	CASSYYMPGERYGYTF